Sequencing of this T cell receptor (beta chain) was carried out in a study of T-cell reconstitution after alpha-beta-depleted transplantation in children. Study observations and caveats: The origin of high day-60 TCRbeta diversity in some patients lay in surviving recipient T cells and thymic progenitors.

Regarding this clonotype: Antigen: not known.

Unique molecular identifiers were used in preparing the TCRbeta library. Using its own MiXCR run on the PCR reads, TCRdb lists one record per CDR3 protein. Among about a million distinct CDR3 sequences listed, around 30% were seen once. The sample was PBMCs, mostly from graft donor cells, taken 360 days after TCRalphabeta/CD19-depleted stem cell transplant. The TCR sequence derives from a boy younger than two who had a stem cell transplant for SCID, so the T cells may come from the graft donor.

The CDR3 DNA reads as TGTGCCAGCAGCTCTCTGACAGGGCCGGTCACCGGGGAGCTGTTTTTT. Its protein is CASSSLTGPVTGELFF. The J gene is TRBJ2-2, the V gene TRBV5-6, with TRBD1 identical over 7 bases. In germline, CDR1 is SGHDT, CDR2 YYEEEE. This CDR3 spans 16 amino acids. With 3 bases clipped from V and 4 bases from J, the junction kept 9 bases outside the gene matches.